This T cell receptor (beta chain) emerged from a study of shared clonotypes between healthy human individuals. The method was immunoSEQ multiplex PCR; TCRdb's version includes in-frame clones alone and lacks a portion of them. This table has around 980,000 clones, more than 75% appearing once. This clone showed up just a few times. Its antigen is not known. The V gene lost 5 bases and the J gene lost 4 bases, with 14 bases spanning the gap. From germline, CDR1 is SGHTA and CDR2 FQGNSA. The CDR3 has 14 amino acids. Study-level results: Despite large depth, sorted-subset datasets appeared incompletely sequenced.

The sample comprised memory CD4+ T cells from PBMCs. Subset noted: CD45RA-negative fraction. The sequence was collected from a man between 18 and 29 years old in good health. Some clones in this sample may be carry-over from other donors' samples. This chain joins TRBV7-2 and TRBJ1-2; possibly TRBD1 for D (5 bases). The CDR3 region has the DNA TGTGCCAGCAGCCGCGCCAGTGGGGGCTATGGCTACACCTTC. The encoded protein is CASSRASGGYGYTF.